Following are 29 T cell receptor beta chains from one sample sequenced in a study of Ad26.COV2.S vaccination and SARS-CoV-2 variants (dated by TCRdb to the early 2020s). The library was made by the immunoSEQ multiplex PCR assay. TCRdb limited this immuneACCESS table to in-frame rearrangements with V and J called. A share of clones is missing; checked studies link under half to unresolved V genes, and the rest is unexplained. For this sample there are about 390,000 clones; 88% appear just once. Of the sample, around 3.4% is held by the ten largest clones. The meaning of the sample's treatment or condition label: some 19 received Ad26.COV2.S at low or high dose, single or two shots; 5 received placebo; per-sample allocation not given. Repertoires of vaccine and placebo recipients were sequenced from samples taken on day 63 after the first injection. The sample in question was peripheral blood, obtained in a trial of Ad26.COV2.S vaccine versus placebo. All receptors derive from a person between 18 and 65 years old who received the Ad26.COV2.S COVID-19 vaccine or a placebo.

The rearrangement uses TRBV3-1 (or the pseudogene TRBV3-2) and TRBJ2-7; D is unclear. This CDR3 is built from 13 residues. V shed 3 bases and J shed 6 bases, with 12 bases lying between them. Germline CDR1 LGHDT, CDR2 YNNKEL (reference sequence). CDR3 DNA sequence: TGTGCCAGCAGCCACGAAAGCTTCCTCGAGCAGTACTTC. Residues: CASSHESFLEQYF.

The V and J genes are TRBV5-4 and TRBJ2-7; 7 positions match TRBD2. Germline V CDR1 and CDR2: SGHNT, YYREEE (reference sequence). V was pared by 2 bases and J by 4 bases, with 6 bases of the junction left unmatched. There are 14 residues in the CDR3. CDR3 bases: TGTGCCAGCAGCTTAGGCGGGGGTGGTTACGAGCAGTACTTC. Amino acid sequence: CASSLGGGGYEQYF.

This clone showed up just once. This sequence joins TRBV25-1 and TRBJ2-6, with 9 bases identical to TRBD1. The junction had 5 bases not matched to a gene; V was cut back by 5 bases and J by 0 bases. The germline gives CDR1 MGHDK, CDR2 SYGVNS. CDR3 length: 17 residues. The CDR3: CASSTQGALSGANVLTF. CDR3 in DNA: TGTGCCAGCAGTACACAGGGGGCTCTCTCTGGGGCCAACGTCCTGACTTTC.

The chain is built from TRBV28 and TRBJ2-7; TRBD2 might be the D (6 bases). The CDR3 sequence is 14 residues long. The germline V and J ends were trimmed by 2 bases and 3 bases, with 11 bases remaining between them. Germline values: CDR1 MDHEN, CDR2 SYDVKM. The CDR3 DNA is TGTGCCAGCAGTTTAGGGGGGATAAGCTACGAGCAGTACTTC. This gives the protein CASSLGGISYEQYF.

The rearrangement uses TRBV20-1 and TRBJ2-3; 8 bases are shared with TRBD1. Germline CDR1 is DFQATT and CDR2 is SNEGSKA (reference sequence). V was pared by 3 bases and J by 4 bases, with 6 bases of the junction left unmatched. The CDR3 has 14 residues. CDR3 protein: CSASLTGVADTQYF. The DNA for the CDR3 is TGCAGTGCTAGTTTGACAGGGGTTGCAGATACGCAGTATTTT.

The V gene is TRBV20-1, the J gene TRBJ1-1; possible D gene TRBD1, 5 bases. Trimming took 3 bases from V and 7 from J, leaving 15 bases between them. Germline V gives CDR1 DFQATT, CDR2 SNEGSKA (reference sequence). CDR3 length equals 13 residues. In DNA form, the CDR3 reads TGCAGTGCTAGTGCAGAGTCAGGGCGTGAAGCTTTCTTT. The encoded protein is CSASAESGREAFF.

The chain links TRBV2 to TRBJ2-1, with TRBD2 as a possible D gene (5 bases). CDR3 length: 15 residues. Germline V CDR1 and CDR2: SNHLY, FYNNEI. Trimming stripped 0 bases from V and 9 bases from J, with 15 bases between. The CDR3 nucleotides read TGTGCCAGCAGTGAAGCCCCCGGGGTAGGCGGTGAGCAGTTCTTC. Amino acid sequence: CASSEAPGVGGEQFF.

This clone was seen a few times. This chain uses TRBV19 with TRBJ1-2; D remains unclear. The germline CDR1 and CDR2 sequences are LNHDA and SQIVND (reference sequence). Trimming removed 2 bases from V and 6 bases from J, with 10 bases in between. This CDR3 has 13 amino acids. The DNA of the CDR3 is TGTGCCAGTAGTATAAACGCGGGTAATGGCTACACCTTC. This sequence encodes CASSINAGNGYTF.

V is TRBV5-4 and J is TRBJ2-2; D gene uncertain. The ends were cut back, 7 bases at V and 4 bases at J, with 11 bases in the middle. Germline CDR1 reads SGHNT; CDR2 reads YYREEE (reference sequence). The CDR3 is made up of 13 amino acids. CDR3 DNA sequence: TGTGCCAGCGGTAATTCGGTCACCGGGGAGCTGTTTTTT. Translation gives CASGNSVTGELFF.

This chain joins TRBV3-1 (or the pseudogene TRBV3-2) and TRBJ1-1, with D unclear. Trimming took 5 bases from V and 6 from J, leaving 19 bases between them. Germline V lookup: CDR1 LGHDT, CDR2 YNNKEL (reference sequence). The CDR3 contains 15 residues. CDR3 sequence reads: CASSSTHSRGAEAFF. CDR3 in DNA: TGTGCCAGCAGCTCAACCCACTCCCGCGGGGCTGAAGCTTTCTTT.

V gene TRBV20-1 combines with J gene TRBJ2-7; no reliable D call. CDR1 is DFQATT, CDR2 SNEGSKA, per germline (reference sequence). V was cut by 5 bases and J by 3 bases, with 8 bases left in between. The CDR3 totals 11 residues. CDR3 residues: CSAPLSYEQYF. The DNA for the CDR3 is TGCAGTGCTCCACTAAGCTACGAGCAGTACTTC.

This clone was recorded once. The chain joins TRBV18 to TRBJ1-5; the D is unclear. Trimming removed 2 bases from V and 6 bases from J, with 8 bases in between. Germline V gene lookup returns CDR1 KGHSH and CDR2 LQKENI. The length of the CDR3 is 13 residues. The CDR3 spells CASSPGPAQPQHF. CDR3 sequence (DNA): TGTGCCAGCTCACCAGGTCCCGCTCAGCCCCAGCATTTT. Full variable domain (rest looked up from reference TRBV18 and TRBJ1-5): NAGVMQNPRHLVRRRGQEARLRCSPMKGHSHVYWYRQLPEEGLKFMVYLQKENIIDESGMPKERFSAEFPKEGPSILRIQQVVRGDSAAYFCASSPGPAQPQHFGDGTRLSIL.

V and J are TRBV20-1 and TRBJ1-2; D not certain. The germline gives CDR1 DFQATT, CDR2 SNEGSKA (reference sequence). There are 11 residues in the CDR3. V shed 1 base and J shed 10 bases, with 10 bases lying between them. The CDR3 here is CSARVSVFYTF. As DNA, the CDR3 is TGCAGTGCTAGAGTTTCGGTCTTCTACACCTTC.

The chain links TRBV7-2 to TRBJ2-5; TRBD2 aligns across 12 bases. Trimming removed 5 bases from V and 5 bases from J; junction bases left unmatched: 9. The CDR3 sequence is 16 residues long. Germline CDR1 reads SGHTA; CDR2 reads FQGNSA. The chain's CDR3 is CASSPFILAGGETQYF. CDR3 DNA: TGTGCCAGCAGCCCATTCATACTAGCGGGGGGTGAGACCCAGTACTTC.

The chain is built from TRBV7-9 and TRBJ1-1; perhaps TRBD1 as D (5 bases). Germline lookup yields CDR1 SEHNR and CDR2 FQNEAQ (reference sequence). The length of the CDR3 is 13 residues. V was clipped by 5 bases and J by 1 base, with 8 bases between them. As DNA, the CDR3 is TGTGCCAGCAGCGTAGACAGGAACACTGAAGCTTTCTTT. It yields the protein CASSVDRNTEAFF.

The CDR3: CASSLGSGRNTGELFF. The CDR3 DNA follows: TGTGCCAGCAGCTTAGGTAGCGGACGGAACACCGGGGAGCTGTTTTTT. The chain couples TRBV7-8 to TRBJ2-2; D is possibly TRBD2 (6 bases). The CDR3 is 16 residues long. In germline, CDR1 is SGHVS, CDR2 FQNEAQ. The V gene lost 1 base and the J gene lost 1 base, with 10 bases spanning the gap.

Points on this clone: Relative to the germline gene, one junction end is altered; a read error may explain this. The V and J genes are TRBV3-1 (or the pseudogene TRBV3-2) and TRBJ2-1; 7 nucleotides align to TRBD2. The CDR3 has 11 residues. Germline V gene data show CDR1 as LGHDT and CDR2 as YNNKEL (reference sequence). The CDR3 coding sequence is TGTGCCAGCAGCCAAGAGGGGGGGAGGGTCTTC. This sequence encodes CASSQEGGRVF.

This chain links TRBV4-3 with TRBJ2-3; 9 bases align to TRBD2. The CDR3 totals 16 residues. The V gene's germline CDR1 is LGHNA and CDR2 YSLEER. With V trimmed by 3 bases and J by 7 bases, 11 bases remained unmatched. CDR3 in amino acids: CASSQAWGGGAHTQYF. The CDR3 DNA is TGCGCCAGCAGCCAGGCCTGGGGCGGGGGGGCACATACGCAGTATTTT.

The chain joins TRBV5-4 to TRBJ1-2, with D possibly TRBD1 on 6 matching bases. Germline V gene sequence: CDR1 SGHNT, CDR2 YYREEE (reference sequence). V shed 3 bases and J shed 4 bases, with 13 bases lying between them. The CDR3 is made up of 14 amino acids. The CDR3 loop reads CASSSNRAGYGYTF. Written as DNA, the CDR3 is TGTGCCAGCAGCTCGAACAGGGCCGGCTATGGCTACACCTTC.

The CDR3 bases are TGTGCCAGCAGCCCCCGTGGGGCTGATGGAGCAACTAATGAAAAACTGTTTTTT. The encoded protein is CASSPRGADGATNEKLFF. J is TRBJ1-4 and V is TRBV7-9; D is perhaps TRBD1 (5 bases). Germline V gene sequence: CDR1 SEHNR, CDR2 FQNEAQ (reference sequence). V lost 5 bases and J 0 bases, leaving 19 bases between the germline ends. The CDR3 is 18 residues long.

This chain links TRBV18 with TRBJ1-1; unclear D gene. This CDR3 spans 17 amino acids. The germline V gene has CDR1 KGHSH and CDR2 LQKENI. V was cut by 4 bases and J by 1 base, with 19 bases left in between. The CDR3 loop is CASSRSVWESGNTEAFF. The CDR3, as DNA: TGTGCCAGCTCACGCTCCGTTTGGGAATCGGGGAACACTGAAGCTTTCTTT.

The chain is built from TRBV24-1 and TRBJ2-1, with 9 bases identical to TRBD2. The CDR3 spans 14 residues. Unmatched junction bases numbered 5, after V lost 4 bases and J lost 8 bases. Germline CDR1 is KGHDR and CDR2 is SFDVKD. The CDR3 sequence is CATSEGGGAYEQFF. The CDR3 nucleotides are TGTGCCACCAGTGAGGGCGGGGGGGCATATGAGCAGTTCTTC.

V usage is TRBV23-1 and J usage is TRBJ2-1; D is ambiguous. TRBV23-1 belongs to the ORF category, with a function that is uncertain. This CDR3 is 17 amino acids long. Trimming removed 3 bases from V and 0 bases from J, with 15 bases in between. The CDR3 nucleotides read TGCGCCAGCAGTCAGCTCCGGGCGTGGACCTCCTACAATGAGCAGTTCTTC. It yields the protein CASSQLRAWTSYNEQFF.

The chain combines TRBV4-2 with TRBJ1-4; the match to TRBD1 covers 8 bases. Germline values: CDR1 LGHNA, CDR2 YNFKEQ. The length of the CDR3 is 16 residues. The junction had 4 bases not matched to a gene; V was cut back by 2 bases and J by 2 bases. The CDR3, as DNA: TGTGCCAGCAGCCAACTCCGGACAGGGACTAATGAAAAACTGTTTTTT. It encodes CASSQLRTGTNEKLFF.

V is TRBV24-1 and J is TRBJ1-3, with a possible D match to TRBD1 (5 bases). CDR1 and CDR2 from the germline V gene are KGHDR and SFDVKD. This CDR3 spans 15 amino acids. The germline V and J ends were trimmed by 3 bases and 0 bases, with 8 bases remaining between them. The CDR3 reads CATSDPGNSGNTIYF. The CDR3 coding sequence is TGTGCCACCAGTGATCCAGGGAACTCTGGAAACACCATATATTTT.

J is TRBJ2-1 and V is TRBV7-6; 7 nucleotides line up with TRBD1. The V gene's germline CDR1 is SGHVS and CDR2 FNYEAQ. V lost 2 bases and J lost 8; bases outside the gene matches: 6. The CDR3 has 14 amino acids. This chain's CDR3 is CASSLSQGDDEQFF. CDR3 in DNA: TGTGCCAGCAGCTTAAGCCAGGGGGATGATGAGCAGTTCTTC.

This chain uses TRBV7-9 with TRBJ1-1; TRBD1 matches 10 bases. The CDR3 is 16 residues long. V dropped 5 bases and J dropped 4; count of bases not matched to a gene: 10. The germline V gene has CDR1 SEHNR and CDR2 FQNEAQ (reference sequence). CDR3 region: CASSPGDRGNITEAFF. DNA for the CDR3: TGTGCCAGCAGCCCAGGGGACAGGGGAAATATCACTGAAGCTTTCTTT.

The chain combines TRBV12-3 or TRBV12-4 with TRBJ1-2; no firm D call. V lost 0 bases and J lost 11, with 13 bases in between. The CDR3 is 13 residues long. DNA of the CDR3: TGTGCCAGCAGTTTAGCAGGGTCCTCAGAATACACCTTC. Its translation is CASSLAGSSEYTF.

The genes are TRBV3-1 (or the pseudogene TRBV3-2) and TRBJ1-3, with D hard to call. V lost 0 bases and J 0 bases, leaving 9 bases between the germline ends. The CDR3 is made up of 16 amino acids. The germline CDR1 and CDR2 sequences are LGHDT and YNNKEL (reference sequence). Written as DNA, the CDR3 is TGTGCCAGCAGCCAAGAGCGCCCAGTCTCTGGAAACACCATATATTTT. Its protein product is CASSQERPVSGNTIYF.